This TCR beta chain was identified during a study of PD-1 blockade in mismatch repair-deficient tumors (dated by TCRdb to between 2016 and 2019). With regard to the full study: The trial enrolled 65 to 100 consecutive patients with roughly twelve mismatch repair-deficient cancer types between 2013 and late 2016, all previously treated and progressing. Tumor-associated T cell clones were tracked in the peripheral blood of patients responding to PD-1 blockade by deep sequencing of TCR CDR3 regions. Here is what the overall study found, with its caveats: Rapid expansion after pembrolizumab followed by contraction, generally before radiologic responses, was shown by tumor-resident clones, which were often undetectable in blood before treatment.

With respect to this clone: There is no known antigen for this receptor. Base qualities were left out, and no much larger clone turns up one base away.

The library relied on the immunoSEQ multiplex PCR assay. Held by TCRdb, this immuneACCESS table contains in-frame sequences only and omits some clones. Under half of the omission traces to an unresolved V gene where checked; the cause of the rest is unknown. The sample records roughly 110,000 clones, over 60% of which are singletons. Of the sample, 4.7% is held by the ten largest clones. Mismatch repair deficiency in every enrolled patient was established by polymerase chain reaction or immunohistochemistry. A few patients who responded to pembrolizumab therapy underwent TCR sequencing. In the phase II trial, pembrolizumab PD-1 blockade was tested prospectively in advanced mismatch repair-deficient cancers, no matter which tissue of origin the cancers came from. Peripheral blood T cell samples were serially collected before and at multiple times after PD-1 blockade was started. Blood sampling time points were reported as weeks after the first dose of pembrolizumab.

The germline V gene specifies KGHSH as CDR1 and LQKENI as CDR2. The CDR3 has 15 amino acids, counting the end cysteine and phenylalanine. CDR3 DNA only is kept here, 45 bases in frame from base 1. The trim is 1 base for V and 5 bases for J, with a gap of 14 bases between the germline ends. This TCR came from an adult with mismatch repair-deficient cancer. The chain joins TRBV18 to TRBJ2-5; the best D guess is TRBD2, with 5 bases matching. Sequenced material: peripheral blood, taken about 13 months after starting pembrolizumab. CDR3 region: CASSPRPSGVETQYF. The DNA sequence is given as TGTGCCAGCTCACCACGACCCTCCGGGGTGGAGACCCAGTACTTC.